One T cell receptor (beta chain) is described in this entry. This clonotype was detected many times. Its antigen is not yet known. No clone much larger than this one lies a single base away; base qualities are absent. The entry originates in a study of T-cell memory formation after mild COVID-19 (dated by TCRdb to the early 2020s). Notes on the research overall: TCR sequence clusters from the two donors were largely donor specific. Longitudinal TCRalpha and TCRbeta repertoire sequencing tracked T-cell clones expanding and contracting after mild COVID-19 in a couple of donors. Two young, previously healthy adult volunteers made up the cohort, one male and one female. Study-wide conclusions, independent of this receptor: Some responding clones were detected in pre-infection memory, which suggested that pre-existing cross-reactive memory T cells had joined the SARS-CoV-2 response. Whether the second-wave clones peaking on day 37 were SARS-CoV-2 specific was not confirmed. Balanced CD4/CD8 phenotypes were observed for clones contracting from day 15 to 85, whereas a bias towards CD4+ was observed for a second wave of clones expanding from day 15 to 37. Contracting CD4+ clones were located mainly in the CM and EM memory subsets, whereas CD8+ clones were found to be enriched in EMRA. The study covered only two mild cases, and larger cohorts including severe cases with pre-infection samples were considered necessary.

For sequencing, an Illumina NovaSeq 6000 was employed. TCRalpha and TCRbeta cDNA libraries were constructed by 5'RACE with constant-segment primers, with sample barcodes and unique molecular identifiers being introduced. Trizol reagent was used to extract RNA from every sample. Amplification of the libraries took two PCR steps, and the second step added a second sample barcode plus Illumina TruSeq adapters. Sequencing of libraries was performed on an Illumina NovaSeq with 2 x 150 bp paired-end reads. The authors' pipeline ran thus. The reads were demultiplexed and collapsed into UMI-guided consensus sequences using migec v1.2.7. Using mixcr v2.1.11, UMI consensuses were aligned to TRA and TRB V and J templates and then assembled into clonotypes. Expanded or contracted clonotypes were those called significant by both edgeR and NoisET, with noise models trained on biological replicates. For edgeR calls, a false discovery rate-adjusted p below 0.01 and a log2 fold-change threshold of 1 were applied. As an exploratory analysis of dynamics, max-normalized trajectories of the 1000 most abundant clonotypes were examined with PCA combined with hierarchical clustering. Each responding clone was given a CD4 or CD8 phenotype based on the CD4+ and CD8+ repertoires, which had been sequenced separately. The raw public data were reprocessed by TCRdb itself: fastp quality trimming at Q25, MiXCR clonotype calling, in-frame beta chains only. Rows are unified per CDR3 protein, each entry keeping the most common DNA and genes. For this entry, the V and J calls and clone size follow TCRdb and not the study's own pipeline. For this sample there are about 130,000 distinct CDR3 sequences; 5% to 6.5% appear just once. The ten largest clonotypes hold 2% to 2.5% of the sample.

From cysteine to phenylalanine, the CDR3 is 14 amino acids long. Of all the DNA, just the CDR3 is kept, 42 bases in frame from base 1. The V end loses 3 bases and the J end loses 1 base, and a stretch of 7 bases separates them. PBMCs were isolated by Ficoll-Paque density gradient centrifugation. The clonotype comes from an adult woman who had mild COVID-19 (a few samples of this study predate the infection). The sample titles of this study are shuffled in the database, so cell type and time point are left out; the donor was told from shared clones. Sample: PBMCs or a T cell subset sorted from them (not recorded which). Recombination linked TRBV12-3 or TRBV12-4 to TRBJ2-1; a confident D gene designation cannot be given. The sequenced DNA: TGTGCCAGCAGTTTTCCCCCTTCCTACAATGAGCAGTTCTTC. This encodes CASSFPPSYNEQFF.